What follows are 32 T cell receptor beta chains derived from one specimen sequenced in a study of blood T cell repertoires in COVID-19 (dated by TCRdb to the early 2020s). Libraries were constructed by the immunoSEQ multiplex PCR assay. In its TCRdb copy, this immuneACCESS table keeps in-frame sequences only and misses some clones. Where compared with another copy, unresolved V genes explain less than half of these, and the others have no known cause. Present in this sample are about 120,000 clones, over 75% of which were seen just once. The ten largest clones capture less than 30% of the sample. Source material: peripheral blood. These receptors were obtained from a man in his 70s with active or convalescent COVID-19.

The V and J genes are TRBV9 and TRBJ2-7, with a weak D call TRBD2 (5 bases). The V end lost 3 bases, the J end lost 2 bases, and 15 bases lay between the germline ends. CDR1 and CDR2 from the germline V gene are SGDLS and YYNGEE. This CDR3 is built from 15 residues. The CDR3 spells CASSEATGWPYEQYF. The CDR3 coding sequence is TGTGCCAGCAGCGAGGCTACGGGATGGCCCTACGAGCAGTACTTC.

The genes are TRBV5-1 and TRBJ2-7; TRBD1 matches 7 bases. J lost 2 bases, V lost 0 bases, and 11 bases had no gene match. This CDR3 is built from 17 residues. The V gene's germline CDR1 is SGHRS and CDR2 YFSETQ. CDR3 residues: CASSLASWTGFTYEQYF. The CDR3 nucleotides are TGCGCCAGCAGCTTGGCATCGTGGACAGGTTTTACCTACGAGCAGTACTTC.

This chain connects TRBV5-8 to TRBJ1-4; D unclear. Per the germline V gene, CDR1 is SGHTS and CDR2 is YDEGEE. Trimming cost V 2 bases and J 2 bases, with 7 bases left between them. The CDR3 has 14 residues. The CDR3 DNA reads as TGTGCCAGCAGCTTTATCGGGACTAATGAAAAACTGTTTTTT. Translated: CASSFIGTNEKLFF. Combining the CDR3 with reference TRBV5-8 and TRBJ1-4 gives the whole variable domain EAGVTQSPTHLIKTRGQQATLRCSPISGHTSVYWYQQALGLGLQFLLWYDEGEERNRGNFPPRFSGRQFPNYSSELNVNALELEDSALYLCASSFIGTNEKLFFGSGTQLSVL.

The CDR3 bases are TGCGCCAGCAGCTTGGACAGTCGCACTGAAGCTTTCTTT. This codes for CASSLDSRTEAFF. The V gene is TRBV5-1, the J gene TRBJ1-1, with D unclear. The CDR3 has 13 residues. Looked up from germline, CDR1 is SGHRS and CDR2 is YFSETQ. With 0 bases removed from V and 4 bases from J, the gap between germline ends came to 7 bases.

The gene calls are TRBV7-9 and TRBJ1-6; TRBD1 aligns across 9 bases. The V segment lost 3 bases and the J segment 10 bases; nucleotides outside the gene matches: 7. The CDR3 contains 15 residues. Per the germline V gene, CDR1 is SEHNR and CDR2 is FQNEAQ (reference sequence). The DNA of the CDR3 is TGTGCCAGCAGCTTGTACAGGGGGCTTAGCTCACCCCTCCACTTT. Its protein is CASSLYRGLSSPLHF.

V gene TRBV27 combines with J gene TRBJ2-1; 9 nucleotides line up with TRBD1. This CDR3 spans 15 amino acids. Unmatched junction bases numbered 7, after V lost 0 bases and J lost 10 bases. Germline V CDR1 and CDR2: MNHEY, SMNVEV (reference sequence). CDR3 DNA: TGTGCCAGCAGTTTATCCCCGACAGGGGGGGGCGAGCAGTTCTTC. Amino acids: CASSLSPTGGGEQFF.

This clone was picked up one time. In DNA form, the CDR3 reads TGTGCCAGCAGCTTAGCCCCGGGAGGGATTCTCAATGAGCAGTTCTTC. It codes for CASSLAPGGILNEQFF. V and J are TRBV7-6 and TRBJ2-1; 8 nucleotides align to TRBD2. The germline CDR1 and CDR2 sequences are SGHVS and FNYEAQ. The CDR3 extends over 16 amino acids. V was pared by 0 bases and J by 6 bases, with 7 bases of the junction left unmatched.

This chain connects TRBV29-1 to TRBJ1-5; D perhaps matches TRBD1 (5 bases). V lost 1 base, J lost 7 bases, and 11 bases lay in between. The V gene's germline CDR1 is SQVTM and CDR2 ANQGSEA. The CDR3 loop spans 13 amino acids. Here the CDR3 DNA reads TGCAGCGTTGAAGGGCAGGGTGGGCAGCCCCAGCATTTT. It codes for CSVEGQGGQPQHF.

The chain links TRBV19 to TRBJ1-6; 7 positions agree with TRBD1. Germline values: CDR1 LNHDA, CDR2 SQIVND (reference sequence). The CDR3 contains 13 residues. Trimming cost V 8 bases and J 8 bases; bases outside gene matches: 6. Here the CDR3 reads CASRGQRDSPLHF. CDR3 nucleotide sequence: TGTGCCAGTCGGGGACAGCGAGATTCACCCCTCCACTTT.

The J gene is TRBJ2-7, the V gene TRBV18; TRBD1 matches 11 bases. The length of the CDR3 is 15 residues. Germline CDR1 and CDR2: KGHSH and LQKENI. V dropped 8 bases and J dropped 4; count of bases not matched to a gene: 10. The CDR3 sequence: CASQSSGTGGYEQYF. CDR3 bases: TGTGCCAGCCAAAGCTCCGGGACAGGGGGGTACGAGCAGTACTTC.

The chain combines TRBV7-9 with TRBJ1-4, with 7 bases fitting TRBD1. V trimming: 5 bases; J trimming: 2 bases; junction bases outside the gene matches: 2. In germline, CDR1 is SEHNR, CDR2 FQNEAQ (reference sequence). The CDR3 sequence is 14 residues long. CDR3 in amino acids: CASSKQGTNEKLFF. The DNA of the CDR3 is TGTGCCAGCAGCAAACAGGGGACTAATGAAAAACTGTTTTTT.

The V call is TRBV19, the J call TRBJ2-2, with a possible D match to TRBD1 (6 bases). V lost 3 bases to trimming and J lost 3 bases, with 8 bases between them. Per germline, CDR1 LNHDA and CDR2 SQIVND (reference sequence). CDR3 size: 14 residues. CDR3 nucleotides: TGTGCCAGTAGTATCGCAGGGGACACCGGGGAGCTGTTTTTT. Its protein product is CASSIAGDTGELFF.

This chain joins TRBV6-5 and TRBJ2-1; D may be TRBD2 (6 bases). V dropped 2 bases and J dropped 14 bases, with 22 bases sitting between them. Germline V gives CDR1 MNHEY, CDR2 SVGAGI. This CDR3 is built from 15 residues. The CDR3 spells CASSYDSMTARGKFF. The CDR3 DNA sequence: TGTGCCAGCAGTTACGACTCTATGACAGCCCGGGGGAAGTTCTTC.

The gene calls are TRBV6-6 and TRBJ1-2, with D unclear. Trimming shortened V by 0 bases and J by 2 bases, and 10 bases separated the two germline ends. Germline CDR1 is MNHNY and CDR2 is SVGAGI (reference sequence). There are 15 residues in the CDR3. The CDR3 loop is CASSYSNQQNYGYTF. The DNA of the CDR3 is TGTGCCAGCAGTTACTCGAATCAACAGAACTATGGCTACACCTTC.

CDR3: CASRGGLATPTDTQYF. CDR3 in DNA: TGTGCCAGCAGGGGGGGACTAGCGACTCCCACAGATACGCAGTATTTT. The chain links TRBV7-6 to TRBJ2-3; 10 nucleotides agree with TRBD2. CDR1 and CDR2 from the germline V gene are SGHVS and FNYEAQ. This CDR3 is built from 16 residues. The junction had 8 bases not matched to a gene; V was cut back by 6 bases and J by 2 bases.

The gene calls are TRBV19 and TRBJ2-1, with D tentatively TRBD1 (6 bases). V lost 4 bases and J lost 9, with 16 bases in between. The germline CDR1 and CDR2 sequences are LNHDA and SQIVND (reference sequence). The CDR3 runs 14 residues. The CDR3 loop is CASSTQGTRAEQFF. The CDR3 nucleotides read TGTGCCAGTAGTACACAGGGTACCCGGGCTGAGCAGTTCTTC.

The J gene is TRBJ2-5, the V gene TRBV11-2; 14 positions match TRBD2. CDR1 is SGHAT, CDR2 FQNNGV, per germline. The CDR3 consists of 18 residues. Trimming cost V 4 bases and J 3 bases; bases outside gene matches: 10. The chain's CDR3 is CASSSRPPGLAGEETQYF. The CDR3, as DNA: TGTGCCAGCAGCTCCCGGCCCCCGGGACTAGCGGGAGAAGAGACCCAGTACTTC. Complete variable domain (other parts from reference TRBV11-2 and TRBJ2-5): EAGVAQSPRYKIIEKRQSVAFWCNPISGHATLYWYQQILGQGPKLLIQFQNNGVVDDSQLPKDRFSAERLKGVDSTLKIQPAKLEDSAVYLCASSSRPPGLAGEETQYFGPGTRLLVL.

A word on this clone: The same CDR3 also results from other DNA sequences found in this sample. The gene calls are TRBV30 and TRBJ1-1; possibly TRBD1 for D (6 bases). The V and J ends lost 4 bases and 0 bases respectively, with 6 bases between them. The CDR3 totals 12 residues. The germline CDR1 and CDR2 sequences are GTSNPN and SVGIG (reference sequence). The CDR3 DNA reads TGTGCCTGGAACAGGGTGAACACTGAAGCTTTCTTT. Protein sequence: CAWNRVNTEAFF.

The rearrangement links TRBV30 to TRBJ2-1, with 9 nucleotides matching TRBD2. Germline CDR1 and CDR2: GTSNPN and SVGIG (reference sequence). The CDR3 extends over 13 amino acids. The V gene end was trimmed by 4 bases and the J gene end by 11 bases; junction bases not matched to a gene: 9. The CDR3 DNA reads as TGTGCCTGGATCATGCTAGCGGGACGTAAGCAGTTCTTC. Translation gives CAWIMLAGRKQFF.

This rearrangement joins TRBV5-4 to TRBJ1-1, with TRBD1 matching over 11 bases. The germline V gene has CDR1 SGHNT and CDR2 YYREEE (reference sequence). V shed 4 bases and J 3 bases; nucleotides not matched to a gene: 5. The CDR3 totals 15 residues. CDR3: CASSRRDRGYTEAFF. As DNA, the CDR3 is TGTGCCAGCAGCCGCCGGGACAGGGGGTACACTGAAGCTTTCTTT.

J is TRBJ2-5 and V is TRBV12-3 or TRBV12-4, with 8 bases fitting TRBD1. The CDR3 spans 13 residues. V lost 6 bases and J lost 5; bases outside the gene matches: 5. This chain's CDR3 is CASSGTGGETQYF. The CDR3 DNA reads as TGTGCCAGCAGCGGGACAGGAGGGGAGACCCAGTACTTC.

In nucleotides, the CDR3 is TGCAGTCCTGCAAGGGGCACTGAAGCTTTCTTT. Translated, it gives CSPARGTEAFF. The rearrangement links TRBV20-1 to TRBJ1-1, with D possibly TRBD1 on 5 matching bases. The germline V gene has CDR1 DFQATT and CDR2 SNEGSKA (reference sequence). This CDR3 comprises 11 residues. V dropped 8 bases and J dropped 4 bases, with 11 bases sitting between them.

This rearrangement joins TRBV19 to TRBJ2-3, with a possible D match to TRBD2 (6 bases). V was cut by 10 bases and J by 0 bases, with 14 bases left in between. The germline gives CDR1 LNHDA, CDR2 SQIVND (reference sequence). The CDR3 consists of 14 residues. The chain's CDR3 is CATAWRGSTDTQYF. CDR3 DNA sequence: TGTGCCACGGCCTGGCGGGGAAGCACAGATACGCAGTATTTT.

The chain combines TRBV5-6 with TRBJ2-3; 10 positions agree with TRBD1. The CDR3 sequence is 16 residues long. V was pared by 4 bases and J by 2 bases, with 7 bases of the junction left unmatched. Per the germline V gene, CDR1 is SGHDT and CDR2 is YYEEEE. The CDR3 is CASSTTGTGDTDTQYF. In nucleotides, the CDR3 is TGTGCCAGCAGCACAACCGGGACAGGGGACACAGATACGCAGTATTTT.

The rearrangement joins TRBV9 to TRBJ1-3; maybe TRBD1 (5 bases). CDR1 and CDR2 (germline): SGDLS, YYNGEE. V was trimmed by 0 bases and J by 1 base, leaving 11 bases between them. This CDR3 is built from 16 residues. The CDR3 here is CASSVDGAGSGNTIYF. CDR3 DNA sequence: TGTGCCAGCAGCGTAGATGGGGCAGGATCTGGAAACACCATATATTTT. Supplemented by reference TRBV9 and TRBJ1-3, the full variable domain reads DSGVTQTPKHLITATGQRVTLRCSPRSGDLSVYWYQQSLDQGLQFLIQYYNGEERAKGNILERFSAQQFPDLHSELNLSSLELGDSALYFCASSVDGAGSGNTIYFGEGSWLTVV.

The rearrangement links TRBV5-6 to TRBJ2-6, with 8 positions matching TRBD1. The CDR3 is 16 amino acids. CDR1 is SGHDT, CDR2 YYEEEE, per germline. Trimming took 4 bases from V and 3 from J; bases not matched to a gene: 6. CDR3 protein: CASSATGVFGANVLTF. Written as DNA, the CDR3 is TGTGCCAGCAGCGCGACAGGGGTATTTGGGGCCAACGTCCTGACTTTC.

The CDR3 nucleotides are TGTGCCAGCAGTGTGTTGGGGAGAAACTACGAGCAGTACTTC. Translated: CASSVLGRNYEQYF. This chain joins TRBV6-4 and TRBJ2-7, with TRBD2 as a possible D gene (5 bases). The V gene's germline CDR1 is MRHNA and CDR2 SNTAGT. CDR3 length: 14 residues. V was cut by 4 bases and J by 3 bases, with 13 bases left in between.

The chain uses TRBV3-1 (or the pseudogene TRBV3-2) and TRBJ2-1, with D possibly TRBD2 on 6 matching bases. Per the germline V gene, CDR1 is LGHDT and CDR2 is YNNKEL (reference sequence). The V gene lost 4 bases and the J gene lost 0 bases, with 25 bases spanning the gap. There are 20 residues in the CDR3. CDR3 DNA sequence: TGTGCCAGCAGCCCCCCCCGCCGGGATTCCCTCGGGAGCTCCTACAATGAGCAGTTCTTC. It codes for CASSPPRRDSLGSSYNEQFF.

The chain employs TRBV7-2 and TRBJ1-5, with a possible D match to TRBD1 (6 bases). The V end lost 5 bases, the J end lost 1 base, and 12 bases lay between the germline ends. The CDR3 spans 15 residues. The germline V gene encodes CDR1 SGHTA and CDR2 FQGNSA. In DNA, the CDR3 is TGTGCCAGCAGCCCACTCGGACAGAGCAATCAGCCCCAGCATTTT. This codes for CASSPLGQSNQPQHF.

Here the CDR3 DNA reads TGTGCCAGCAGCCGGACTATCTCCTACAATGAGCAGTTCTTC. Its translation is CASSRTISYNEQFF. This chain joins TRBV27 and TRBJ2-1, with D possibly being TRBD2 (6 bases). V lost 6 bases, J lost 0 bases, and 9 bases lay in between. The germline gives CDR1 MNHEY, CDR2 SMNVEV (reference sequence). The CDR3 is 14 residues long.

The V gene is TRBV2, the J gene TRBJ1-2; D might be TRBD1 (6 bases). The V and J ends lost 2 bases and 5 bases respectively, with 6 bases between them. Germline CDR1 is SNHLY and CDR2 is FYNNEI. The CDR3 has 12 residues. The CDR3 loop is CASSEQGYGYTF. As DNA, the CDR3 is TGTGCCAGCAGTGAACAGGGGTATGGCTACACCTTC.

The chain couples TRBV29-1 to TRBJ2-4; tentative D call: TRBD1 (5 bases). CDR1 is SQVTM, CDR2 ANQGSEA, per germline. Between the trimmed V and J ends, which lost 0 bases and 9 bases, there was a span of 12 bases. This CDR3 contains 13 residues. CDR3 amino acids: CSVEDQGQPIQYF. In nucleotides, the CDR3 is TGCAGCGTTGAAGATCAGGGCCAGCCCATTCAGTACTTC.